The clone carrying this T cell receptor (beta chain) was counted only a few times. Its antigen is undetermined. The data are from a study of shared clonotypes between healthy human individuals. The study, taken as a whole, reports: Naive subsets tended to show greater estimated richness than memory subsets.

Libraries were prepared by immunoSEQ multiplex PCR; TCRdb keeps only in-frame clonotypes and omits some of them. This sample has about 960,000 clones, with roughly 72% found just once. CDR1 is SGHDN, CDR2 FVKESK, per germline. Trimming shortened V by 1 base and J by 2 bases, and 14 bases separated the two germline ends. The CDR3 runs to 16 residues. The TCR was taken from a young man in good health. Input material: memory CD4+ T cells sorted from blood. Sample subset: CD45RA-negative fraction. The rearrangement links TRBV14 to TRBJ2-5, with D maybe TRBD1 (5 bases). This CDR3 reads CASSQVRQGWQETQYF. The CDR3 coding sequence is TGTGCCAGCAGCCAAGTCCGGCAGGGTTGGCAAGAGACCCAGTACTTC.